This entry concerns a single T cell receptor (beta chain). Its antigen remains unidentified. The PCR had 60 Vbeta and 13 Jbeta primers. Produced via immunoSEQ multiplex PCR; TCRdb's table is partial and in-frame only. The sample has approximately 170,000 clones; around 73% are singletons. The data were taken from a study of cytomegalovirus exposure and HLA in healthy donors. Overall study results and limits: Segments of the TCR beta V type were, in most cases, productive about 87% or about 30% of the time in an earlier analysis. The listing of some 170 TCR beta chains classed them as cytomegalovirus-associated. Accurate prediction of most subjects' HLA-A and HLA-B alleles from TCR beta sequences was reported. Sequencing likely caused a cluster of highly shared sequence variants.

The CDR3 consists of 14 residues. V lost 6 bases, J lost 9 bases, and 18 bases lay in between. Germline loops: CDR1 SEHNR, CDR2 FQNEAQ (reference sequence). The sample comprised PBMCs. This clonotype originated in a woman between 18 and 29 years old in good health and CMV-seropositive. The V call is TRBV7-9, the J call TRBJ2-1; D perhaps matches TRBD2 (7 bases). CDR3 nucleotide sequence: TGTGCCAGCAGTTCAGAGGGGGGGCTGGGTGAGCAGTTCTTC. The encoded protein is CASSSEGGLGEQFF.